Below are 21 T cell receptor beta chains sequenced from a single sample in a study of early T cells in non-severe SARS-CoV-2 infection. In TCRdb, the 5' RACE reads were re-called with MiXCR into one record per CDR3 protein. In the table there are about 48,000 distinct CDR3 sequences, approximately 8.1% of which are singletons. The sample comprised whole blood. The receptors were sampled from an adult who was a healthcare worker with PCR-confirmed SARS-CoV-2 infection or an uninfected control (not recorded which).

This clonotype is a singleton in its sample. It may be a read error: a sequence one base away is much more abundant. The chain employs TRBV7-9 and TRBJ1-2; weak D call: TRBD1 (5 bases). CDR1 and CDR2 from the germline V gene are SEHNR and FQNEAQ (reference sequence). V lost 3 bases to trimming and J lost 7 bases, with 15 bases between them. This CDR3 region has 14 residues. CDR3 sequence (DNA): TGTGCCAGCAGCTTGGATCAGGGATACTGTGGCTACACCTTC. This sequence encodes CASSLDQGYCGYTF.

This clonotype was recorded at least ten times. The CDR3 DNA reads as TGTGCCAGCAGTTATGTCTTTGGGCAGACTTCCTACGAGCAGTACTTC. The encoded protein is CASSYVFGQTSYEQYF. The J gene is TRBJ2-7, the V gene TRBV6-6; D remains ambiguous. This CDR3 is 16 amino acids long. V gave up 3 bases and J gave up 1 base, with 16 bases separating them. From germline, CDR1 is MNHNY and CDR2 SVGAGI (reference sequence).

This clonotype was seen at least ten times. The chain joins TRBV4-3 to TRBJ2-3; possible D gene TRBD1, 6 bases. In germline, CDR1 is LGHNA, CDR2 YSLEER. The CDR3 is made up of 17 amino acids. Trimming stripped 0 bases from V and 0 bases from J, with 13 bases between. Written as DNA, the CDR3 is TGCGCCAGCAGCCAAGAAAGTGGACAGACTAGCACAGATACGCAGTATTTT. This encodes CASSQESGQTSTDTQYF.

The chain is built from TRBV9 and TRBJ1-2, with D maybe TRBD1 (5 bases). This CDR3 contains 15 residues. Trimming shortened V by 0 bases and J by 0 bases, and 9 bases separated the two germline ends. Germline V gene data show CDR1 as SGDLS and CDR2 as YYNGEE. The CDR3 spells CASSVEGSANYGYTF. The CDR3 DNA reads as TGTGCCAGCAGCGTAGAGGGGTCAGCTAACTATGGCTACACCTTC.

This clonotype is medium-sized. The chain carries TRBV18 and TRBJ1-5; TRBD1 matches 7 bases. Germline V CDR1 and CDR2: KGHSH, LQKENI. Trimming took 8 bases from V and 4 from J; bases not matched to a gene: 5. The CDR3 contains 13 residues. CDR3 sequence reads: CASSPDRNQPQHF. As DNA, the CDR3 is TGTGCCAGCAGTCCGGACAGGAATCAGCCCCAGCATTTT.

This clonotype occurred many times. This rearrangement joins TRBV3-1 to TRBJ1-1; perhaps TRBD1 as D (6 bases). The germline V and J ends were trimmed by 8 bases and 3 bases, with 10 bases remaining between them. CDR3 length: 12 amino acids. The V gene's germline CDR1 is LGHDT and CDR2 YNNKEL (reference sequence). The CDR3 DNA reads as TGTGCCAGCGGTAGGGGGGACACTGAAGCTTTCTTT. Its translation is CASGRGDTEAFF.

Points on this clonotype: At one end, the junction sequence differs from germline, possibly due to a read error. This sequence joins TRBV7-3 and TRBJ2-1, with unresolved D. The CDR3 covers 9 residues. The germline CDR1 and CDR2 sequences are SGHTA and FQGTGA. CDR3 loop: CASSLFELF. CDR3 sequence (DNA): TGTGCCAGCAGCTTATTCGAACTCTTC.

This clonotype came up many times. The chain links TRBV19 to TRBJ2-1; D is unresolved. The CDR3 has 14 amino acids. Germline lookup yields CDR1 LNHDA and CDR2 SQIVND (reference sequence). V was cut by 1 base and J by 6 bases, with 10 bases left in between. CDR3 in DNA: TGTGCCAGTAGTATAGTACCCGGGCGCAATGAGCAGTTCTTC. Protein: CASSIVPGRNEQFF.

This clonotype occurred a few times. DNA for the CDR3: TGCGCCAGCAGCCTAAGCGAGACAGGGACCTACGAGCAGTACTTC. Protein: CASSLSETGTYEQYF. The J gene is TRBJ2-7, the V gene TRBV5-1; 7 nucleotides line up with TRBD1. Losses at the gene ends were 4 bases for V and 2 bases for J; bases not matched to a gene: 9. The CDR3 spans 15 residues. From germline, CDR1 is SGHRS and CDR2 YFSETQ.

This clonotype appeared a single time. The V gene is TRBV13, the J gene TRBJ1-2; TRBD1 matches 7 bases. Germline CDR1 and CDR2: PRHDT and FYEKMQ (reference sequence). The CDR3 runs 15 residues. V was pared by 8 bases and J by 5 bases, with 14 bases of the junction left unmatched. CDR3 sequence (DNA): TGTGCCAGCGGCTCCCCCAAGGGACAGAGTTATGGCTACACCTTC. Its protein product is CASGSPKGQSYGYTF.

Many counts were recorded for this clonotype. The chain joins TRBV27 to TRBJ2-7; 8 nucleotides match TRBD1. The germline V gene has CDR1 MNHEY and CDR2 SMNVEV (reference sequence). There are 15 residues in the CDR3. Trimming took 6 bases from V and 2 from J; bases not matched to a gene: 9. The CDR3 loop reads CASSYRDRPTYEQYF. The CDR3 DNA sequence: TGTGCCAGCAGCTATAGGGACAGGCCGACCTACGAGCAGTACTTC.

Only a few counts were recorded for this clonotype. The chain links TRBV20-1 to TRBJ2-3; D is uncertain. The CDR3 sequence is 12 residues long. V dropped 4 bases and J dropped 2 bases, with 7 bases sitting between them. The germline gives CDR1 DFQATT, CDR2 SNEGSKA (reference sequence). The CDR3: CSAKSYTDTQYF. In DNA form, the CDR3 reads TGCAGTGCTAAATCCTACACAGATACGCAGTATTTT.

CDR3 region: CASSAGTGGYEQYF. DNA for the CDR3: TGTGCCAGCAGCGCGGGGACAGGGGGTTACGAGCAGTACTTC. The V and J genes are TRBV9 and TRBJ2-7; 11 bases map to TRBD1. Germline assignment: CDR1 SGDLS and CDR2 YYNGEE. The CDR3 covers 14 residues. V dropped 3 bases and J dropped 4; count of bases not matched to a gene: 3.

About this clonotype: A clone one base away is much larger, so this may be a read error. Because it lacks the conserved phenylalanine or tryptophan at the end, this CDR3 is likely a read error. This chain connects TRBV3-1 to TRBJ1-1; D is ambiguous. V lost 0 bases, J lost 10 bases, and 12 bases lay in between. Germline V gene data show CDR1 as LGHDT and CDR2 as YNNKEL (reference sequence). The CDR3 runs 13 residues. The CDR3 loop reads CASSQDVQRAAFL. Written as DNA, the CDR3 is TGTGCCAGCAGCCAAGATGTCCAGAGAGCAGCTTTCTTA.

As to this clonotype: A clone one base away is much larger, so this may be a read error. The missing conserved phenylalanine or tryptophan at the end of this CDR3 makes a read error likely. The chain carries TRBV28 and TRBJ2-5; D is unclear. CDR1 MDHEN and CDR2 SYDVKM come from the germline V gene. The CDR3 totals 14 residues. The V end lost 6 bases, the J end lost 4 bases, and 15 bases lay between the germline ends. This CDR3 reads CASSSGPVGETQYL. The DNA of the CDR3 is TGTGCCAGCAGCTCCGGTCCGGTAGGAGAGACCCAGTACCTC.

The gene calls are TRBV12-3 or TRBV12-4 and TRBJ2-5; D may be TRBD1 or TRBD2 (5 bases each). V was clipped by 3 bases and J by 4 bases, with 6 bases between them. The CDR3 has 12 residues. The DNA for the CDR3 is TGTGCCAGCAGTTTGAGGGGAGAGACCCAGTACTTC. This codes for CASSLRGETQYF.

This clonotype was counted at least ten times. The chain combines TRBV3-1 with TRBJ1-1; possible D gene TRBD1, 5 bases. Germline CDR1 LGHDT, CDR2 YNNKEL (reference sequence). V lost 3 bases and J 5 bases, leaving 10 bases between the germline ends. The CDR3 is 13 amino acids. The CDR3 loop reads CASSQTARTEAFF. CDR3 bases: TGTGCCAGCAGCCAGACAGCACGGACTGAAGCTTTCTTT.

This clonotype was seen at least ten times. This rearrangement joins TRBV7-9 to TRBJ1-3; 7 bases agree with TRBD1. The CDR3 loop spans 15 amino acids. Losses at the gene ends were 6 bases for V and 6 bases for J; bases not matched to a gene: 11. CDR1 is SEHNR and CDR2 is FQNEAQ in the germline V gene (reference sequence). The CDR3 spells CASSPQGLAENTIYF. In nucleotides, the CDR3 is TGTGCCAGCAGTCCACAGGGGTTGGCTGAAAACACCATATATTTT.

The chain uses TRBV28 and TRBJ2-2; no clear D. Deletions cut 7 bases from V and 0 bases from J, with 12 bases between. The germline gives CDR1 MDHEN, CDR2 SYDVKM. This CDR3 comprises 15 residues. The CDR3 nucleotides read TGTGCCAGCAAAGGGTCCACCACGAACACCGGGGAGCTGTTTTTT. This sequence encodes CASKGSTTNTGELFF.

This clonotype was counted ten times or more. The genes are TRBV29-1 and TRBJ2-1, with 10 bases fitting TRBD1. The CDR3 spans 13 residues. V lost 7 bases to trimming and J lost 5 bases; unmatched junction nucleotides: 5. Looked up from germline, CDR1 is SQVTM and CDR2 is ANQGSEA. CDR3 nucleotides: TGCAGCGCCCCGGGACAGGGGAACAATGAGCAGTTCTTC. This gives the protein CSAPGQGNNEQFF.

V and J are TRBV7-9 and TRBJ1-2; tentative D call: TRBD1 (6 bases). Germline CDR1 and CDR2: SEHNR and FQNEAQ (reference sequence). The CDR3 sequence is 13 residues long. V was pared by 4 bases and J by 6 bases, with 12 bases between. The CDR3 sequence: CASSSTGKDGYTF. The CDR3 bases are TGTGCCAGCAGCTCTACAGGGAAGGATGGCTACACCTTC. Supplemented by reference TRBV7-9 and TRBJ1-2, the full variable domain reads DTGVSQNPRHKITKRGQNVTFRCDPISEHNRLYWYRQTLGQGPEFLTYFQNEAQLEKSRLLSDRFSAERPKGSFSTLEIQRTEQGDSAMYLCASSSTGKDGYTFGSGTRLTVV.